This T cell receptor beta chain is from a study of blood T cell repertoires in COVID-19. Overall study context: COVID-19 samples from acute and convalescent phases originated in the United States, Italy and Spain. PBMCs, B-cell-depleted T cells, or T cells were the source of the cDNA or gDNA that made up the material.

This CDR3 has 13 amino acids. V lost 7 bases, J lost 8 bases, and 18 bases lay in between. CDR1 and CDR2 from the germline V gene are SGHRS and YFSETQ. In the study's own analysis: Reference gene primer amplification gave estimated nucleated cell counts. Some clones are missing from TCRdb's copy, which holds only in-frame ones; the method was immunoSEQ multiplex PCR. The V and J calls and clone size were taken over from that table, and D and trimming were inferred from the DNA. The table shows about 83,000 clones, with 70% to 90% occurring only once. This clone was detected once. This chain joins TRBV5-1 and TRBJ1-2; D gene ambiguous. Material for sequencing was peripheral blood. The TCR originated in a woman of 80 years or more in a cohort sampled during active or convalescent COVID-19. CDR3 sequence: CASFTENYGGYTF. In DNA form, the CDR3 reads TGCGCCAGCTTTACTGAGAACTATGGAGGCTACACCTTC.